This T cell receptor beta chain derives from a study of control samples from healthy donors and cancer patients. V shed 6 bases and J shed 1 base, with 12 bases lying between them. Germline CDR1 reads SNHLY; CDR2 reads FYNNEI. This CDR3 region has 15 residues. The assay was immunoSEQ multiplex PCR, and TCRdb's table has in-frame clones only and misses some. The sample records 150,000 to 200,000 clones, 70% to 90% being singletons. The J gene is TRBJ1-4, the V gene TRBV2; D is ambiguous. This TCR was recovered from a man aged 30-40 years in good health. The sample consisted of blood. The CDR3 DNA sequence: TGTGCCAGCAGGTCTCAGCTTGGAACTAATGAAAAACTGTTTTTT. Translated: CASRSQLGTNEKLFF.